This T cell receptor beta chain was documented in a study of blood T cell repertoires in COVID-19. Study overall: Italy, Spain and the United States were the sources of the convalescent and acute COVID-19 samples. The cDNA or gDNA used as material had been derived from T cells, B-cell-depleted T cells, or PBMCs.

Method: immunoSEQ multiplex PCR; TCRdb's copy keeps in-frame clones and lacks some. The table lists about 88,000 clones, roughly 84% of them singletons. This CDR3 is 14 amino acids long. CDR1 is MNHEY, CDR2 SMNVEV, per germline (reference sequence). Trimming cost V 5 bases and J 5 bases, with 15 bases left between them. This sequence joins TRBV27 and TRBJ2-5; a possible D gene is TRBD2 (6 bases). The sequencing input was peripheral blood. The TCR comes from a woman between 70 and 85 years old with acute or convalescent COVID-19. For the CDR3, the DNA is TGTGCCAGCAGTCTGCGGGATCTGGGGGAGACCCAGTACTTC. It encodes CASSLRDLGETQYF.